The entry below describes one T cell receptor beta chain. No antigen is known for it. CDR1 is MRHNA and CDR2 is SNTAGT in the germline V gene. Unmatched junction bases numbered 9, after V lost 6 bases and J lost 3 bases. The CDR3 runs to 16 residues. The data were taken from a study of CD8 T cells in Susac syndrome. Findings and limits, study-wide: Individuals included in the TCR sequencing and HLA analysis were acknowledged by the study to be relatively few in number.

Random-hexamer reverse transcription was applied to roughly 0.45 to 1 ug RNA. Amplification of TCR beta CDR3 used immunoSEQ multiplex PCR across 54 Vbeta and 13 Jbeta. TCRdb reprocessed the immunoSEQ multiplex PCR reads with MiXCR, giving one entry per CDR3 protein. The sample includes just over 80,000 distinct CDR3 sequences, approximately 94% of them seen just once. CD8+ and CD4+ T cells taken from blood had their TCR beta sequenced. The clonotype was recovered from a human donor in good health. This chain uses TRBV6-4 with TRBJ2-1; 9 nucleotides match TRBD2. Sequenced material: CD8+ T cells from PBMCs. The CDR3 region is CASSGLATEDYNEQFF. In DNA, the CDR3 is TGTGCCAGCAGCGGACTAGCGACAGAGGACTACAATGAGCAGTTCTTC.